The 19 T cell receptor beta chains below come from one sample, sequenced in a study of T cells expressing NK-cell markers. Reanalyzing the 5' RACE reads, TCRdb keeps one entry per CDR3 protein, without DNA. This sample's clone table lists 25,000 to 35,000 distinct CDR3 sequences. The material sequenced was blood T cells: a sorted CD56 or NKG2C T cell subset, CD4+ or CD8+ T cells, or bulk PBMC T cells (not recorded which). The receptors originated from a woman aged 18 to 75 in good health.

The rearrangement links TRBV11-2 to TRBJ2-3. Per the germline V gene, CDR1 is SGHAT and CDR2 is FQNNGV. This CDR3 spans 16 amino acids. CDR3 region: CASSPRLFTATDTQYF.

The rearrangement joins TRBV9 to TRBJ2-5. The CDR3 consists of 13 residues. Germline V gives CDR1 SGDLS, CDR2 YYNGEE. CDR3 amino acids: CASSGGDRETQYF.

The gene calls are TRBV7-8 and TRBJ2-1; TCRdb names TRBD2, which stays unverified in the absence of DNA. The CDR3 spans 16 residues. Per germline, CDR1 SGHVS and CDR2 FQNEAQ. The chain's CDR3 is CASSLDKGLAGFEQFF.

The V and J genes are TRBV10-3 and TRBJ2-5; the TRBD1 assignment by TCRdb is unverifiable without DNA. There are 17 residues in the CDR3. The V gene's germline CDR1 is ENHRY and CDR2 SYGVKD. The CDR3 loop is CAISGPYSGTGEETQYF.

V gene TRBV18 combines with J gene TRBJ2-7; TCRdb outputs TRBD1, but without DNA this stays unchecked. Germline V lookup: CDR1 KGHSH, CDR2 LQKENI. The CDR3 contains 15 residues. CDR3 in amino acids: CASSITGQVPYEQYF.

CDR3 protein: CASSFGTPDNEQFF. The chain employs TRBV5-5 and TRBJ2-1. In germline, CDR1 is SGHKS, CDR2 YYEKEE (reference sequence). The CDR3 spans 14 residues.

Here the CDR3 reads CASSFLAGGVDEQFF. V usage is TRBV27 and J usage is TRBJ2-1; there is no DNA to check the TCRdb D call of TRBD2. The CDR3 is 15 amino acids. Per the germline V gene, CDR1 is MNHEY and CDR2 is SMNVEV (reference sequence).

V gene TRBV5-1 combines with J gene TRBJ2-7; the TCRdb call, TRBD1, lacks DNA for checking. The CDR3 loop spans 14 amino acids. Germline loops: CDR1 SGHRS, CDR2 YFSETQ. The chain's CDR3 is CASSLVGPTNEQYF. Full variable domain (outside the CDR3, taken from reference TRBV5-1 and TRBJ2-7): KAGVTQTPRYLIKTRGQQVTLSCSPISGHRSVSWYQQTPGQGLQFLFEYFSETQRNKGNFPGRFSGRQFSNSRSEMNVSTLELGDSALYLCASSLVGPTNEQYFGPGTRLTVT.

The V and J genes are TRBV20-1 and TRBJ1-1; as DNA is missing, the TRBD1 call by TCRdb cannot be tested. The CDR3 extends over 15 amino acids. Germline values: CDR1 DFQATT, CDR2 SNEGSKA (reference sequence). CDR3 sequence reads: CSARLTVTPYTEAFF.

The chain combines TRBV7-9 with TRBJ2-3; TCRdb's D gene call, TRBD2, goes unchecked for lack of DNA. Germline CDR1 reads SEHNR; CDR2 reads FQNEAQ (reference sequence). The CDR3 covers 16 residues. CDR3 in amino acids: CASSPPPSGRTDTQYF.

The chain's CDR3 is CASSRSSPNEQFF. V is TRBV7-9 and J is TRBJ2-1; TCRdb names TRBD2, which stays unverified in the absence of DNA. The CDR3 consists of 13 residues. In germline, CDR1 is SEHNR, CDR2 FQNEAQ (reference sequence).

The V gene is TRBV2, the J gene TRBJ2-2; lacking DNA, the TRBD1 call made by TCRdb goes unchecked. CDR3 size: 14 residues. CDR1 SNHLY and CDR2 FYNNEI come from the germline V gene. CDR3 sequence reads: CASRPGTGFGELFF.

The chain links TRBV11-2 to TRBJ2-7; TCRdb reports TRBD1, a call that lacks DNA to check it against. Germline-derived CDR1 and CDR2 are SGHAT and FQNNGV. The CDR3 has 14 residues. CDR3 loop: CASSRTDTYYEQYF.

Its frequency marks this clonotype as medium-sized (0.01 to 0.1%). The chain carries TRBV5-1 and TRBJ1-5; the TRBD1 assignment by TCRdb is unverifiable without DNA. This CDR3 comprises 15 residues. Germline lookup yields CDR1 SGHRS and CDR2 YFSETQ. CDR3 sequence: CASSLTGYSNQPQHF.

The chain joins TRBV28 to TRBJ2-1; with no DNA, the TCRdb D assignment of TRBD2 cannot be verified. Germline CDR1 reads MDHEN; CDR2 reads SYDVKM. The CDR3 has 17 amino acids. This CDR3 is CASSLRRLLAGEGEQFF.

The chain links TRBV6-1 to TRBJ2-7; absent DNA, TCRdb's TRBD2 call cannot be checked. Germline values: CDR1 MNHNS, CDR2 SASEGT. CDR3 size: 16 residues. CDR3 in amino acids: CASSPSTGGPLYEQYF.

CDR3 amino acids: CASSRTRNTGELFF. This rearrangement joins TRBV5-6 to TRBJ2-2; TCRdb selects TRBD2, and the lack of DNA leaves this call unchecked. The CDR3 runs 14 residues. Germline-derived CDR1 and CDR2 are SGHDT and YYEEEE.

V gene TRBV28 combines with J gene TRBJ1-5; TCRdb indicates TRBD1, and absent DNA this call remains unverified. Germline CDR1 MDHEN, CDR2 SYDVKM. CDR3 length: 16 residues. The CDR3 loop is CASSLRTGGSNQPQHF.

The chain joins TRBV12-5 to TRBJ2-2; TCRdb picks TRBD1, but there is no DNA to check that call. CDR3 length: 16 residues. Germline lookup yields CDR1 LGHNT and CDR2 FRNRAP. CDR3 protein: CASGFAGGQDTGELFF.